Following are 22 T cell receptor beta chains from one sample sequenced in a study of blood T cell repertoires in COVID-19. Assay: immunoSEQ multiplex PCR; the TCRdb copy retains only in-frame clones and omits some. The sample includes 210,000 or so clones, 83% of them seen just once. Sequencing input: PBMCs or T cells enriched from blood (not recorded which). All receptors derive from a woman aged 50 to 60 who had been exposed to COVID-19.

This chain links TRBV18 with TRBJ1-6; TRBD1 matches at 7 bases. Germline lookup yields CDR1 KGHSH and CDR2 LQKENI. V lost 0 bases to trimming and J lost 6 bases; unmatched junction nucleotides: 2. This CDR3 has 15 residues. The CDR3 bases are TGTGCCAGCTCACCACCAGGGGGCTCTAATTCACCCCTCCACTTT. Encoded protein: CASSPPGGSNSPLHF.

This clone has only a few counts. The gene calls are TRBV19 and TRBJ1-2; perhaps TRBD1 as D (5 bases). The germline CDR1 and CDR2 sequences are LNHDA and SQIVND (reference sequence). Trimming pared 8 bases from V and 8 bases from J, leaving 12 bases between. This CDR3 is 11 amino acids long. The CDR3 protein is CASFGGVGYTF. The CDR3 nucleotides read TGTGCCAGTTTCGGGGGGGTGGGCTACACCTTC. Full variable domain (outside the CDR3, taken from reference TRBV19 and TRBJ1-2): DGGITQSPKYLFRKEGQNVTLSCEQNLNHDAMYWYRQDPGQGLRLIYYSQIVNDFQKGDIAEGYSVSREKKESFPLTVTSAQKNPTAFYLCASFGGVGYTFGSGTRLTVV.

The chain employs TRBV6-2 or TRBV6-3 and TRBJ1-1, with D perhaps matching TRBD1 (6 bases). The length of the CDR3 is 14 residues. Per the germline V gene, CDR1 is MNHEY and CDR2 is SVGEGT. V dropped 4 bases and J dropped 4 bases, with 13 bases sitting between them. The CDR3 DNA sequence: TGTGCCAGCAGTTTGTCTGGGGGCACCACTGAAGCTTTCTTT. Residues: CASSLSGGTTEAFF.

J is TRBJ1-1 and V is TRBV11-3; D is uncertain. Germline assignment: CDR1 SGHNT and CDR2 YENEEA. The CDR3 extends over 15 amino acids. Trimming pared 5 bases from V and 1 base from J, leaving 14 bases between. CDR3 region: CASSLNSHQNTEAFF. CDR3 bases: TGTGCCAGCAGCCTTAACAGCCACCAGAACACTGAAGCTTTCTTT.

The chain has TRBV19 and TRBJ1-1; D is unresolved. Germline V gene sequence: CDR1 LNHDA, CDR2 SQIVND (reference sequence). Between the trimmed V and J ends, which lost 4 bases and 4 bases, there was a span of 22 bases. The CDR3 extends over 17 amino acids. CDR3 nucleotide sequence: TGTGCCAGTAGTAAGACCGCGGGTCGGGTAGGTACCACTGAAGCTTTCTTT. Translated: CASSKTAGRVGTTEAFF.

The chain is built from TRBV6-2 or TRBV6-3 and TRBJ2-2; possibly TRBD2 for D (7 bases). The CDR3 loop spans 16 amino acids. The germline V gene encodes CDR1 MNHEY and CDR2 SVGEGT. V lost 6 bases and J 3 bases, leaving 17 bases between the germline ends. DNA for the CDR3: TGTGCCAGCAGCCGCGGGGGCGGGGGTGACACCGGGGAGCTGTTTTTT. This encodes CASSRGGGGDTGELFF.

V is TRBV9 and J is TRBJ2-5; maybe TRBD2 (7 bases). V lost 3 bases and J lost 4, with 16 bases in between. The CDR3 contains 15 residues. Per the germline V gene, CDR1 is SGDLS and CDR2 is YYNGEE. The DNA of the CDR3 is TGTGCCAGCAGCGCGTGCGGGGGCGGGGGAGAGACCCAGTACTTC. Amino acid sequence: CASSACGGGGETQYF.

This clone was counted between two and nine times. The J gene is TRBJ2-2, the V gene TRBV5-4, with 7 nucleotides matching TRBD1. CDR1 is SGHNT, CDR2 YYREEE, per germline (reference sequence). This CDR3 has 15 residues. V lost 6 bases and J lost 1; bases outside the gene matches: 6. Written as DNA, the CDR3 is TGTGCCAGCACCTCATGGACAGGGAACACCGGGGAGCTGTTTTTT. Protein sequence: CASTSWTGNTGELFF.

The V and J genes are TRBV30 and TRBJ1-3; the match to TRBD1 covers 8 bases. Germline V gene sequence: CDR1 GTSNPN, CDR2 SVGIG (reference sequence). This CDR3 contains 13 residues. Trimming removed 3 bases from V and 4 bases from J; junction bases left unmatched: 2. The CDR3 region has the DNA TGTGCCTGGAGAGGGACAGGCGGAAACACCATATATTTT. It encodes CAWRGTGGNTIYF.

This rearrangement joins TRBV9 to TRBJ1-4; 9 bases align to TRBD1. This CDR3 has 15 amino acids. V lost 1 base, J lost 7 bases, and 5 bases stayed unmatched. The V gene's germline CDR1 is SGDLS and CDR2 YYNGEE. The CDR3: CASSVSGQGGEKLFF. Written as DNA, the CDR3 is TGTGCCAGCAGCGTATCGGGACAGGGTGGTGAAAAACTGTTTTTT.

The chain recombines TRBV4-1 with TRBJ1-3; D not certain. The CDR3 totals 17 residues. Germline assignment: CDR1 MGHRA and CDR2 YSYEKL. V lost 0 bases to trimming and J lost 0 bases, with 12 bases between them. The CDR3 coding sequence is TGCGCCAGCAGCCAAGAAGTGTCCACGAGCTCTGGAAACACCATATATTTT. It encodes CASSQEVSTSSGNTIYF.

V usage is TRBV19 and J usage is TRBJ2-2; 7 bases are shared with TRBD1. CDR3 length: 15 amino acids. V was pared by 4 bases and J by 5 bases, with 7 bases of the junction left unmatched. Germline V gives CDR1 LNHDA, CDR2 SQIVND (reference sequence). The CDR3 is CASSRQGEWTGELFF. The CDR3 coding sequence is TGTGCCAGTAGTAGGCAGGGGGAGTGGACCGGGGAGCTGTTTTTT.

V gene TRBV7-9 combines with J gene TRBJ1-2; tentative D call: TRBD1 (6 bases). CDR1 is SEHNR and CDR2 is FQNEAQ in the germline V gene (reference sequence). Trimming removed 4 bases from V and 8 bases from J, with 8 bases in between. The CDR3 is made up of 11 amino acids. The CDR3 here is CASSSGDGYTF. The CDR3 DNA is TGTGCCAGCAGCTCAGGGGACGGCTACACCTTC.

This clone was counted only a few times. The V gene is TRBV6-2 or TRBV6-3, the J gene TRBJ2-7, with D tentatively TRBD1 (5 bases). CDR1 and CDR2 (germline): MNHEY, SVGEGT. The CDR3 is 14 residues long. V was shortened by 2 bases and J by 6 bases, with 14 bases between the two germline ends. The CDR3 DNA is TGTGCCAGCAGTTACACGTCCGACAGTGGCGAGCAGTACTTC. It is translated as CASSYTSDSGEQYF.

The chain is built from TRBV10-3 and TRBJ1-2; 10 bases are a match to TRBD1. Germline values: CDR1 ENHRY, CDR2 SYGVKD. The CDR3 length is 14 residues. With 7 bases clipped from V and 6 bases from J, the junction kept 8 bases outside the gene matches. The CDR3 spells CAINLDRGRDGYTF. CDR3 DNA sequence: TGTGCCATCAATCTTGACAGGGGGCGCGATGGCTACACCTTC.

The chain combines TRBV29-1 with TRBJ1-2; no clear D. Germline V gene data show CDR1 as SQVTM and CDR2 as ANQGSEA. Trimming left V 7 bases short and J 0 bases short, with 12 bases between. The length of the CDR3 is 13 residues. CDR3 amino acids: CSATGGTNYGYTF. The CDR3 region has the DNA TGCAGCGCCACTGGAGGGACTAACTATGGCTACACCTTC.

The chain uses TRBV5-1 and TRBJ1-3; the D gene is possibly TRBD1 (5 bases). Germline-derived CDR1 and CDR2 are SGHRS and YFSETQ. V lost 5 bases and J 0 bases, leaving 6 bases between the germline ends. CDR3 length: 13 amino acids. CDR3: CASRQDSGNTIYF. In nucleotides, the CDR3 is TGCGCCAGCAGACAGGACTCTGGAAACACCATATATTTT.

This clone was detected a few times. The chain employs TRBV27 and TRBJ2-7, with 8 nucleotides matching TRBD1. The CDR3 contains 13 residues. Trimming removed 9 bases from V and 0 bases from J; junction bases left unmatched: 4. Germline-derived CDR1 and CDR2 are MNHEY and SMNVEV (reference sequence). In DNA form, the CDR3 reads TGTGCCAGTGGACAGGGCAGCTCCTACGAGCAGTACTTC. Translation gives CASGQGSSYEQYF.

The sample holds one count of this clone. This chain uses TRBV19 with TRBJ1-1, with D tentatively TRBD1 (6 bases). CDR1 LNHDA and CDR2 SQIVND come from the germline V gene (reference sequence). This CDR3 is 13 amino acids long. V was clipped by 7 bases and J by 4 bases, with 13 bases between them. CDR3 region: CASTQGMGTEAFF. The CDR3 DNA reads as TGTGCCAGTACCCAGGGGATGGGCACTGAAGCTTTCTTT.

The gene calls are TRBV9 and TRBJ1-2, with D perhaps TRBD1 (5 bases). This CDR3 is 12 amino acids long. Looked up from germline, CDR1 is SGDLS and CDR2 is YYNGEE. V lost 4 bases to trimming and J lost 6 bases, with 10 bases between them. The CDR3 spells CASSSTGNGYTF. CDR3 sequence (DNA): TGTGCCAGCAGCTCTACAGGAAATGGCTACACCTTC.

This clone was detected only once. V is TRBV28 and J is TRBJ2-7; TRBD2 might be the D (5 bases). The ends were cut back, 5 bases at V and 6 bases at J, with 8 bases in the middle. This CDR3 region has 11 residues. The germline V gene encodes CDR1 MDHEN and CDR2 SYDVKM. The CDR3: CASSHGVEQYF. The CDR3 DNA is TGTGCCAGCAGTCACGGGGTCGAGCAGTACTTC.

The chain joins TRBV21-1 to TRBJ1-2; the table's TRBD1 call for D was not verified on the DNA. TRBV21-1 is a pseudogene segment. CDR3 size: 15 residues. The CDR3 is CASTTGTTGGYGYTF. As DNA, the CDR3 is TGTGCCAGCACCACGGGGACAACAGGAGGCTATGGCTACACCTTC.